This T cell receptor (beta chain) comes out of a study of cytomegalovirus exposure and HLA in healthy donors. V dropped 2 bases and J dropped 3; count of bases not matched to a gene: 10. CDR1 is KGHSH and CDR2 is LQKENI in the germline V gene. The CDR3 spans 16 residues. PCR amplification relied on 60 Vbeta primers (plus 13 Jbeta primers). The data were produced by immunoSEQ multiplex PCR, yet TCRdb's version contains in-frame clones alone and is incomplete. Of about 140,000 clones in the sample, more than 75% were seen once. The rearrangement joins TRBV18 to TRBJ2-7, with 7 bases matching TRBD2. The receptor was derived from a man between 18 and 35 years old in good health and CMV-seropositive. Sequenced: PBMCs. CDR3 bases: TGTGCCAGCTCACCAGTAAGCGGGACTGGGGACTACGAGCAGTACTTC. This translates into CASSPVSGTGDYEQYF.